The 26 T cell receptor beta chains below come from one sample, sequenced in a study of response to subunit inactivated influenza vaccine. TCRdb recomputed calls from the RT-PCR reads with MiXCR, one row per CDR3 protein. The sample lists some 850,000 distinct CDR3 sequences, roughly 20% seen once, with approximately 10% in the top ten. The input for sequencing was PBMCs from blood, taken more than 4 days after vaccination. The receptors shown here come from a man aged 45-60 years who received an inactivated influenza vaccine.

This sequence joins TRBV7-8 and TRBJ2-1; TRBD2 aligns across 7 bases. V lost 5 bases, J lost 6 bases, and 7 bases stayed unmatched. CDR3 length: 14 residues. Germline V gene lookup returns CDR1 SGHVS and CDR2 FQNEAQ. CDR3: CASSIGRVRNEQFF. The CDR3 DNA reads as TGTGCCAGCAGCATTGGGAGGGTGCGCAATGAGCAGTTCTTC.

Many counts were recorded for this clonotype. V is TRBV20-1 and J is TRBJ2-1; 7 bases agree with TRBD2. Germline V lookup: CDR1 DFQATT, CDR2 SNEGSKA (reference sequence). The V gene end was trimmed by 3 bases and the J gene end by 1 base; junction bases not matched to a gene: 0. The CDR3 runs 13 residues. DNA of the CDR3: TGCAGTGCTAGCGGGGGGTCCTACAATGAGCAGTTCTTC. Amino acid sequence: CSASGGSYNEQFF.

This CDR3 reads CASSKTIFSGRALETQYF. In DNA, the CDR3 is TGTGCCAGCAGCAAAACGATCTTTAGCGGGAGGGCCCTGGAGACCCAGTACTTC. The gene calls are TRBV4-2 and TRBJ2-5; TRBD2 matches 11 bases. This CDR3 contains 18 residues. The germline gives CDR1 LGHNA, CDR2 YNFKEQ. Trimming cost V 5 bases and J 5 bases; bases outside gene matches: 16.

The chain carries TRBV7-9 and TRBJ1-4, with a weak D call TRBD1 (5 bases). Germline CDR1 reads SEHNR; CDR2 reads FQNEAQ (reference sequence). This CDR3 comprises 14 residues. V lost 0 bases and J lost 3, with 5 bases in between. The chain's CDR3 is CASSLAGANEKLFF. The CDR3 DNA follows: TGTGCCAGCAGCTTAGCAGGGGCTAATGAAAAACTGTTTTTT.

The chain carries TRBV4-2 and TRBJ2-7, with D possibly TRBD2 on 6 matching bases. The CDR3 is made up of 17 amino acids. CDR1 is LGHNA and CDR2 is YNFKEQ in the germline V gene. V lost 0 bases, J lost 4 bases, and 19 bases lay in between. The CDR3 DNA reads as TGTGCCAGCAGCCAAGATACGGGAGAGACTAGGGTTTACGAGCAGTACTTC. Residues: CASSQDTGETRVYEQYF.

This chain uses TRBV7-2 with TRBJ2-1; no definite D call. The germline V gene has CDR1 SGHTA and CDR2 FQGNSA. V was cut by 5 bases and J by 4 bases, with 12 bases left in between. This CDR3 has 14 amino acids. This CDR3 is CASSPGPEYNEQFF. CDR3 sequence (DNA): TGTGCCAGCAGCCCCGGACCAGAGTACAATGAGCAGTTCTTC.

The gene calls are TRBV7-9 and TRBJ1-3; the D is unclear. V gave up 2 bases and J gave up 7 bases, with 12 bases separating them. The CDR3 sequence is 14 residues long. The germline gives CDR1 SEHNR, CDR2 FQNEAQ (reference sequence). CDR3 region: CASSLRERVNTIYF. The CDR3 DNA reads TGTGCCAGCAGCTTACGGGAAAGGGTGAACACCATATATTTT.

This clonotype was counted a single time. The chain is built from TRBV5-5 and TRBJ2-6; a weak D match, TRBD2 (5 bases). The V gene's germline CDR1 is SGHKS and CDR2 YYEKEE (reference sequence). V was trimmed by 0 bases and J by 2 bases, leaving 6 bases between them. This CDR3 has 15 amino acids. The CDR3 DNA reads TGTGCCAGCAGCTTGGACGGGACTGGGGCCAACGTCCTGACTTTC. Protein sequence: CASSLDGTGANVLTF.

The chain recombines TRBV6-1 with TRBJ1-1; D is perhaps TRBD1 (5 bases). CDR3 length equals 15 residues. Trimming removed 4 bases from V and 7 bases from J, with 19 bases in between. From germline, CDR1 is MNHNS and CDR2 SASEGT. The CDR3 region has the DNA TGTGCCAGCAGTGGGGGAGGGGCAAATGGACTTGAAGCTTTCTTT. This codes for CASSGGGANGLEAFF.

The CDR3 coding sequence is TGCAGTGCTAGTCCAACAGAAGCTTTCTTT. Residues: CSASPTEAFF. The chain has TRBV20-1 and TRBJ1-1; D not resolved. This CDR3 is 10 amino acids long. Germline V gene sequence: CDR1 DFQATT, CDR2 SNEGSKA (reference sequence). With 3 bases removed from V and 8 bases from J, the gap between germline ends came to 7 bases.

The V call is TRBV3-1, the J call TRBJ2-7; 9 bases are shared with TRBD1. The ends lost 3 bases at V and 5 bases at J; junction bases unmatched: 5. This CDR3 is 14 amino acids long. Germline V gene data show CDR1 as LGHDT and CDR2 as YNNKEL (reference sequence). For the CDR3, the DNA is TGTGCCAGCAGCCAGGGACAGGGAATCCACGAGCAGTACTTC. This sequence encodes CASSQGQGIHEQYF.

The chain has TRBV27 and TRBJ1-5; perhaps TRBD1 as D (6 bases). The V gene's germline CDR1 is MNHEY and CDR2 SMNVEV (reference sequence). This CDR3 region has 14 residues. The V gene lost 6 bases and the J gene lost 7 bases, with 16 bases spanning the gap. Written as DNA, the CDR3 is TGTGCCAGCAGATTCAGGGGAGGAGGACAGCCCCAGCATTTT. Translation gives CASRFRGGGQPQHF.

The V call is TRBV5-6, the J call TRBJ2-7; TRBD1 might be the D (6 bases). V lost 5 bases to trimming and J lost 4 bases, with 19 bases between them. Germline values: CDR1 SGHDT, CDR2 YYEEEE. The CDR3 totals 15 residues. Written as DNA, the CDR3 is TGTGCCAGCAGTCAAGAAGGGGGTATGTGGTACGAGCAGTACTTC. Its translation is CASSQEGGMWYEQYF. The full variable domain, completed using reference TRBV5-6 and TRBJ2-7, is DAGVTQSPTHLIKTRGQQVTLRCSPKSGHDTVSWYQQALGQGPQFIFQYYEEEERQRGNFPDRFSGHQFPNYSSELNVNALLLGDSALYLCASSQEGGMWYEQYFGPGTRLTVT.

At least ten counts were recorded for this clonotype. J is TRBJ2-5 and V is TRBV30, with 7 bases lining up with TRBD1. CDR1 is GTSNPN, CDR2 SVGIG, per germline (reference sequence). Trimming cost V 5 bases and J 5 bases; bases outside gene matches: 8. The CDR3 has 13 amino acids. The CDR3 spells CAWALGGFETQYF. CDR3 in DNA: TGTGCCTGGGCCTTAGGGGGCTTTGAGACCCAGTACTTC.

This clonotype has a handful of counts. This chain connects TRBV7-9 to TRBJ2-5; D may be TRBD2 (5 bases). The V gene lost 5 bases and the J gene lost 2 bases, with 18 bases spanning the gap. Per the germline V gene, CDR1 is SEHNR and CDR2 is FQNEAQ (reference sequence). The CDR3 is 16 residues long. For the CDR3, the DNA is TGTGCCAGCAGCCCTGGTACGAGGACTGTACAAGAGACCCAGTACTTC. This sequence encodes CASSPGTRTVQETQYF.

Here the CDR3 reads CASRYQDRNTEAFF. The CDR3 DNA is TGCGCCAGCAGATACCAGGACAGGAACACTGAAGCTTTCTTT. The chain couples TRBV5-1 to TRBJ1-1, with D perhaps matching TRBD1 (6 bases). CDR1 SGHRS and CDR2 YFSETQ come from the germline V gene. This CDR3 contains 14 residues. Trimming pared 5 bases from V and 1 base from J, leaving 12 bases between.

The gene calls are TRBV12-3 or TRBV12-4 and TRBJ2-2; 10 bases line up with TRBD2. This CDR3 comprises 17 residues. The ends lost 6 bases at V and 0 bases at J; junction bases unmatched: 7. CDR3 sequence (DNA): TGTGCCAGCAGAAGAACTAGCGGGGTTCCGAACACCGGGGAGCTGTTTTTT. It yields the protein CASRRTSGVPNTGELFF.

The chain joins TRBV5-1 to TRBJ2-7; 11 nucleotides align to TRBD2. Per the germline V gene, CDR1 is SGHRS and CDR2 is YFSETQ. After removal of 5 bases from V and 2 bases from J, the junction contained 6 bases not matched to a gene. CDR3 length: 15 residues. The CDR3 nucleotides read TGCGCCAGCAGTAACGGACTAGCGGGCGCCTACGAGCAGTACTTC. The encoded protein is CASSNGLAGAYEQYF.

The chain couples TRBV12-3 or TRBV12-4 to TRBJ2-7; 9 bases agree with TRBD1. V was clipped by 6 bases and J by 4 bases; unmatched bases: 10. The CDR3 has 15 residues. DNA for the CDR3: TGTGCCAGCAGCACGACGGGACAGGGCTCTTACGAGCAGTACTTC. It encodes CASSTTGQGSYEQYF.

This clonotype was picked up a small number of times. The genes are TRBV24-1 and TRBJ2-1; D may be TRBD1 (6 bases). The V gene's germline CDR1 is KGHDR and CDR2 SFDVKD. CDR3 length: 16 residues. Trimming pared 2 bases from V and 7 bases from J, leaving 17 bases between. The CDR3 coding sequence is TGTGCCACCAGTGATTGGGGGCAGGAATCATCGAATGAGCAGTTCTTC. It is translated as CATSDWGQESSNEQFF.

This clonotype has just a few counts. This chain uses TRBV12-3 or TRBV12-4 with TRBJ2-3; 10 nucleotides match TRBD1. This CDR3 spans 15 amino acids. V trimming: 5 bases; J trimming: 5 bases; junction bases outside the gene matches: 7. The CDR3 region is CASSASGTGVDTQYF. CDR3 nucleotide sequence: TGTGCCAGCAGTGCCTCCGGGACAGGGGTAGATACGCAGTATTTT.

J is TRBJ1-5 and V is TRBV20-1; unclear D gene. Trimming took off 3 bases at V and 1 base at J, with 10 bases between the two ends. In germline, CDR1 is DFQATT, CDR2 SNEGSKA (reference sequence). The length of the CDR3 is 14 residues. CDR3 in amino acids: CSARWGTSNQPQHF. CDR3 bases: TGCAGTGCTAGGTGGGGTACAAGCAATCAGCCCCAGCATTTT.

The chain carries TRBV6-2 or TRBV6-3 and TRBJ2-1; 8 bases are a match to TRBD2. J gave up 5 bases and V 5 bases, and 8 bases lay outside the gene matches. This CDR3 has 15 amino acids. Germline V lookup: CDR1 MNHEY, CDR2 SVGEGT. The CDR3 is CASSPGGGQNNEQFF. The DNA of the CDR3 is TGTGCCAGCAGTCCGGGCGGGGGGCAAAACAATGAGCAGTTCTTC.

This clonotype was recorded a few times. The rearrangement joins TRBV7-8 to TRBJ2-5, with 8 bases identical to TRBD1. Germline V lookup: CDR1 SGHVS, CDR2 FQNEAQ. This CDR3 spans 14 amino acids. Trimming took 4 bases from V and 4 from J; bases not matched to a gene: 5. The CDR3 nucleotides read TGTGCCAGCAGCTCGAAGACAGGGGTAGAGACCCAGTACTTC. Amino acid sequence: CASSSKTGVETQYF.

On this clonotype: A junction boundary mismatches the germline segment, possibly from a read error. This chain links TRBV4-2 with TRBJ2-1, with unresolved D. Germline values: CDR1 LGHNA, CDR2 YNFKEQ. The CDR3 contains 15 residues. In DNA form, the CDR3 reads TGTGCCAGCATCCAAGATGTCGGTGCCTACAATGAGCAGTTCTTC. Translated, it gives CASIQDVGAYNEQFF.

V is TRBV12-3 or TRBV12-4 and J is TRBJ1-6, with D uncertain. The CDR3 is made up of 12 amino acids. V was cut by 0 bases and J by 9 bases, with 3 bases left in between. Here the CDR3 reads CASSLARSPLHF. The CDR3 DNA sequence: TGTGCCAGCAGTTTAGCGCGTTCACCCCTCCACTTT.